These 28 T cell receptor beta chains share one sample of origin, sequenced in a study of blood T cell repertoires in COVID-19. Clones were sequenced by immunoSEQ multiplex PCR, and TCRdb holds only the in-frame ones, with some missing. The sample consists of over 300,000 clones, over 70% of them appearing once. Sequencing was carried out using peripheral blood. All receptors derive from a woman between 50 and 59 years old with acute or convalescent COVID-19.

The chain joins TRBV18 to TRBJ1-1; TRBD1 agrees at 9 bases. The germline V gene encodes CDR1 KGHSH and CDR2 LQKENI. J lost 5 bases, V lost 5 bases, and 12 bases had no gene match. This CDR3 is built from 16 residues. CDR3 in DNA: TGTGCCAGCTCAGCGGCTATACCGGGACAGGGTACTGAAGCTTTCTTT. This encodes CASSAAIPGQGTEAFF.

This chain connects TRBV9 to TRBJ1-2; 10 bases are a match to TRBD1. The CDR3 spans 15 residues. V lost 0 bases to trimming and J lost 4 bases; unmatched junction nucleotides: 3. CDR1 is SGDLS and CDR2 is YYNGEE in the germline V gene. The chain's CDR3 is CASSVGQGAGYGYTF. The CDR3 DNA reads TGTGCCAGCAGCGTAGGACAGGGGGCTGGCTATGGCTACACCTTC.

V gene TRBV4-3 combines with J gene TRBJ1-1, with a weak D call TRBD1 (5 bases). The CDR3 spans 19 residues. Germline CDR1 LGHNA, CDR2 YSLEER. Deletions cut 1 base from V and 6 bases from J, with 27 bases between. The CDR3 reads CASSQAPHGTTLFESEAFF. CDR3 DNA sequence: TGCGCCAGCAGCCAAGCTCCACACGGGACTACCCTCTTCGAGTCTGAAGCTTTCTTT.

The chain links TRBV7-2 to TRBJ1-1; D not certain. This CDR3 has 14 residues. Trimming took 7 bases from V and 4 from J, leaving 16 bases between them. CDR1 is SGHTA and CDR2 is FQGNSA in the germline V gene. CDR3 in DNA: TGTGCCAGCACCGCGGCCACGATGGGCACTGAAGCTTTCTTT. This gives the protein CASTAATMGTEAFF.

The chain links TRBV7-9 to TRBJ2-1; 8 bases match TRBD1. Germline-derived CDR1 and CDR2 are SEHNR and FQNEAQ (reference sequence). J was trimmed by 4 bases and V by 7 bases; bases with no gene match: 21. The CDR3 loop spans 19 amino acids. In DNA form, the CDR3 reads TGTGCCAGCACTAAACCCTTACCCAGCGCGACAGGGGTATACAATGAGCAGTTCTTC. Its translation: CASTKPLPSATGVYNEQFF.

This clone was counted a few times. The CDR3 DNA reads TGTGCCAGCAGCATCCCTCGACAGGGCACAGATACGCAGTATTTT. It is translated as CASSIPRQGTDTQYF. This chain uses TRBV21-1 with TRBJ2-3; the DNA was not used to check the table's D call, TRBD1. TRBV21-1 is a recognized pseudogene. This CDR3 has 15 residues.

The CDR3 reads CASSRDRASEKLFF. The CDR3 DNA is TGTGCCAGCAGCCGAGACAGAGCAAGTGAAAAACTGTTTTTT. The V gene is TRBV7-7, the J gene TRBJ1-4, with TRBD1 as a possible D gene (5 bases). The CDR3 runs 14 residues. The V end was cut by 5 bases, the J end by 7 bases, with 14 bases between. Germline CDR1 and CDR2: SSHAT and FNYEAQ (reference sequence). Drawing the rest from reference TRBV7-7 and TRBJ1-4, the complete variable domain is GAGVSQSPRYKVTKRGQDVTLRCDPISSHATLYWYQQALGQGPEFLTYFNYEAQPDKSGLPSDRFSAERPEGSISTLTIQRTEQRDSAMYRCASSRDRASEKLFFGSGTQLSVL.

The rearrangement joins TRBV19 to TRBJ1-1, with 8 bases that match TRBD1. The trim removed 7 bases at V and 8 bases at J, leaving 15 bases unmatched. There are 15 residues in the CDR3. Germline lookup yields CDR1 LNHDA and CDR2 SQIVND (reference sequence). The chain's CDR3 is CASIPPGQEQYEAFF. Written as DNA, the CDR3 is TGTGCCAGTATCCCGCCGGGACAGGAGCAATACGAAGCTTTCTTT.

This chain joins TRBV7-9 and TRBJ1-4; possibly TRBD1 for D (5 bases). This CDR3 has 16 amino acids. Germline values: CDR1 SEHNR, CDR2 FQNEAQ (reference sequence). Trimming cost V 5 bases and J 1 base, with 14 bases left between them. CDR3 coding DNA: TGTGCCAGCAGCGGCAGACTTCAGGGAACTAATGAAAAACTGTTTTTT. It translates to CASSGRLQGTNEKLFF.

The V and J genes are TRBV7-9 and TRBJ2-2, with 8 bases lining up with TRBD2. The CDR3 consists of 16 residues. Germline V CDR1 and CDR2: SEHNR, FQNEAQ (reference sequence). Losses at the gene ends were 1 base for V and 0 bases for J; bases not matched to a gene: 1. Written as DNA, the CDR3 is TGTGCCAGCAGCTTAGTAGCGGGGACGAACACCGGGGAGCTGTTTTTT. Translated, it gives CASSLVAGTNTGELFF. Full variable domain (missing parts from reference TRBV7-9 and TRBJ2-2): DTGVSQNPRHKITKRGQNVTFRCDPISEHNRLYWYRQTLGQGPEFLTYFQNEAQLEKSRLLSDRFSAERPKGSFSTLEIQRTEQGDSAMYLCASSLVAGTNTGELFFGEGSRLTVL.

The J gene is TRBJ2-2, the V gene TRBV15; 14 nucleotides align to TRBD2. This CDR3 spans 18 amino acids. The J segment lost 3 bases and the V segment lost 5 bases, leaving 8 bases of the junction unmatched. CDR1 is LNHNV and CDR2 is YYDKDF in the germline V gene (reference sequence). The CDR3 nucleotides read TGTGCCACCAGCGCCCCGGGACTAGCGGGGGAGGACACCGGGGAGCTGTTTTTT. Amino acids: CATSAPGLAGEDTGELFF. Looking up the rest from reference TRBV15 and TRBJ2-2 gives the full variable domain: DAMVIQNPRYQVTQFGKPVTLSCSQTLNHNVMYWYQQKSSQAPKLLFHYYDKDFNNEADTPDNFQSRRPNTSFCFLDIRSPGLGDTAMYLCATSAPGLAGEDTGELFFGEGSRLTVL.

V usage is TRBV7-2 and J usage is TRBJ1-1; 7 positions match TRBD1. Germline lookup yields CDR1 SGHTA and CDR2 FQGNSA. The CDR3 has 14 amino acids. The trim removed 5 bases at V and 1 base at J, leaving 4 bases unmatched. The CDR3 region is CASSRDRQNTEAFF. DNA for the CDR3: TGTGCCAGCAGCAGGGACAGACAGAACACTGAAGCTTTCTTT.

The CDR3 spells CASSETTGNRDNEQFF. As DNA, the CDR3 is TGTGCCAGCAGCGAAACTACAGGGAATCGGGACAATGAGCAGTTCTTC. The chain is built from TRBV9 and TRBJ2-1, with D tentatively TRBD1 (6 bases). The CDR3 has 16 residues. V was shortened by 3 bases and J by 5 bases, with 18 bases between the two germline ends. The germline CDR1 and CDR2 sequences are SGDLS and YYNGEE. Full variable domain (outside the CDR3, taken from reference TRBV9 and TRBJ2-1): DSGVTQTPKHLITATGQRVTLRCSPRSGDLSVYWYQQSLDQGLQFLIQYYNGEERAKGNILERFSAQQFPDLHSELNLSSLELGDSALYFCASSETTGNRDNEQFFGPGTRLTVL.

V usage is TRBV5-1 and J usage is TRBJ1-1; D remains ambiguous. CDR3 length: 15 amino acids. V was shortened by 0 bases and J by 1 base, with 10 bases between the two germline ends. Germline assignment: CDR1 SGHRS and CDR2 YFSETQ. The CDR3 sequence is CASSLEGSGNTEAFF. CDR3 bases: TGCGCCAGCAGCTTGGAAGGTTCAGGGAACACTGAAGCTTTCTTT.

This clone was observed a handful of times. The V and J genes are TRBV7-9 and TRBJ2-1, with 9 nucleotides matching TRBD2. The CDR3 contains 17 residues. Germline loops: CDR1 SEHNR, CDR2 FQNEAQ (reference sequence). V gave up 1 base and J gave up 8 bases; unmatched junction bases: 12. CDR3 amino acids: CASSLGSAGGPADEQFF. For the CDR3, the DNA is TGTGCCAGCAGCTTAGGGTCGGCGGGAGGGCCTGCAGATGAGCAGTTCTTC.

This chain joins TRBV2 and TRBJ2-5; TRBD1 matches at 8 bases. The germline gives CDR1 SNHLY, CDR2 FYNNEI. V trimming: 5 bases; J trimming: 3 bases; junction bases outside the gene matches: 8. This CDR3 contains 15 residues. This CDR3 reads CASSWDRSSEETQYF. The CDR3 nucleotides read TGTGCCAGCAGTTGGGACAGGTCCTCTGAAGAGACCCAGTACTTC.

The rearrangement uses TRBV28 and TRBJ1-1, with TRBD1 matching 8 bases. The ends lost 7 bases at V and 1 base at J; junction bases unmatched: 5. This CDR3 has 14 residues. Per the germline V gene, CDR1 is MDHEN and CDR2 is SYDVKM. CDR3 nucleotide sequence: TGTGCCAGCAATCGACAGGGGCAGAACACTGAAGCTTTCTTT. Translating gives CASNRQGQNTEAFF.

This CDR3 reads CASSPGPTGDNGYTF. CDR3 DNA sequence: TGTGCCAGCAGCCCAGGCCCCACAGGGGATAATGGCTACACCTTC. The chain carries TRBV5-4 and TRBJ1-2; 7 nucleotides match TRBD1. Per the germline V gene, CDR1 is SGHNT and CDR2 is YYREEE (reference sequence). The V segment lost 4 bases and the J segment 6 bases; nucleotides outside the gene matches: 12. This CDR3 is built from 15 residues.

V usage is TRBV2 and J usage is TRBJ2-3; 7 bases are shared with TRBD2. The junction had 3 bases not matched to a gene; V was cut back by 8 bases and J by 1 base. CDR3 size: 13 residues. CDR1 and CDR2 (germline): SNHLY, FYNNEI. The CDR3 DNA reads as TGTGCCAGCTTAGCGGGTGGCACAGATACGCAGTATTTT. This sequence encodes CASLAGGTDTQYF.

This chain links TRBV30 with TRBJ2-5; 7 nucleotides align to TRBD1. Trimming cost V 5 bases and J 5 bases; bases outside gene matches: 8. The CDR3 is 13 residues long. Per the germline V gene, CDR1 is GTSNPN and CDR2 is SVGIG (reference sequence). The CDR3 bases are TGTGCCTGGGAAGGACAGGCAGGGGAGACCCAGTACTTC. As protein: CAWEGQAGETQYF.

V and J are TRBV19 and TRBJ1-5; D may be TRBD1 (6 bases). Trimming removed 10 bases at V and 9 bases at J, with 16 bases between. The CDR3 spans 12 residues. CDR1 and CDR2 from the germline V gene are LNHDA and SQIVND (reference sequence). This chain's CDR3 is CATRTASLPQHF. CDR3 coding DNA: TGTGCCACCAGGACAGCGTCCTTGCCCCAGCATTTT.

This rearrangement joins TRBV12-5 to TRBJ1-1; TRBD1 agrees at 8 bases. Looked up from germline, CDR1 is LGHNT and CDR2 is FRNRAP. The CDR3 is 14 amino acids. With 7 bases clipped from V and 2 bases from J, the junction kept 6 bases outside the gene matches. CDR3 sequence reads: CASVADRVNTEAFF. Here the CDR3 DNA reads TGTGCTAGTGTTGCGGACAGGGTCAACACTGAAGCTTTCTTT.

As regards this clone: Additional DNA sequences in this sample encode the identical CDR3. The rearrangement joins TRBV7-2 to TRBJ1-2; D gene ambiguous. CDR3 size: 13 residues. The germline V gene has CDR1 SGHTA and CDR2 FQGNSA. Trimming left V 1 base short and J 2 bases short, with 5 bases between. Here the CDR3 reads CASSLGQNYGYTF. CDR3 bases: TGTGCCAGCAGCTTAGGGCAGAACTATGGCTACACCTTC.

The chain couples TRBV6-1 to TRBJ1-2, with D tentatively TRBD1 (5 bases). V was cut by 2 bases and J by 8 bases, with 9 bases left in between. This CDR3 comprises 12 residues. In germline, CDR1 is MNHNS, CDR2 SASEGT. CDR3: CASSEWAGGYTF. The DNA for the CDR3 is TGTGCCAGCAGTGAATGGGCAGGGGGCTACACCTTC.

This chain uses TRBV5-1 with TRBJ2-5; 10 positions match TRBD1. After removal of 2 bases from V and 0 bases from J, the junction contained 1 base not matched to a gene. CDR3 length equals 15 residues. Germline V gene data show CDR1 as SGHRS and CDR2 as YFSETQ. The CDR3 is CASSLGTGDQETQYF. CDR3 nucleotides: TGCGCCAGCAGCTTAGGGACAGGGGACCAAGAGACCCAGTACTTC.

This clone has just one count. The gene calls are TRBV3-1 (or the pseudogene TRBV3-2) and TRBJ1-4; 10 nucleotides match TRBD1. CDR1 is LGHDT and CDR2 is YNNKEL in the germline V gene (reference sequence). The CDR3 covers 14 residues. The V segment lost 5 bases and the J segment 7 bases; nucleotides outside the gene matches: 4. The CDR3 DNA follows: TGTGCCAGCAGCTTCCGGGACAGGGGTGAAAAACTGTTTTTT. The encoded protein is CASSFRDRGEKLFF.

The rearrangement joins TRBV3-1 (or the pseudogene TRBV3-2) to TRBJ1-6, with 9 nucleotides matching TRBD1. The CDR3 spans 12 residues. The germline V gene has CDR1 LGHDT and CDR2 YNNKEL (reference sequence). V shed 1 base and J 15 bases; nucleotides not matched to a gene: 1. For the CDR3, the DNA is TGTGCCAGCAGCCAAGGGGACAGGGTCCTCCACTTT. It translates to CASSQGDRVLHF.

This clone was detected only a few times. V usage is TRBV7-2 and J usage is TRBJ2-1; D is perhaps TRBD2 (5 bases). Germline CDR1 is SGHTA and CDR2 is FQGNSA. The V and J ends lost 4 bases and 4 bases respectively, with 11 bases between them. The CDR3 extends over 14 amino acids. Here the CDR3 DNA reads TGTGCCAGCAGCTCGACTAAAATTTACAATGAGCAGTTCTTC. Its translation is CASSSTKIYNEQFF.